A single sample gave rise to the 13 T cell receptor beta chains below, sequenced in a study of T cells in narcolepsy. Some clones are missing from TCRdb's copy, which holds only in-frame ones; the method was immunoSEQ multiplex PCR. The sample includes approximately 35,000 clones, 87% seen only once; the top ten take around 0.83%. Sequencing input: CD45RA- memory CD4+ T cells from PBMCs. Receptors were obtained from a human donor with narcolepsy.

This clone was observed once. CDR3 in amino acids: CASSLLQGDNSPLHF. The CDR3 nucleotides are TGTGCCAGCAGTTTGCTACAGGGTGATAATTCACCCCTCCACTTT. The gene calls are TRBV7-2 and TRBJ1-6; possibly TRBD1 for D (6 bases). The CDR3 contains 15 residues. CDR1 and CDR2 from the germline V gene are SGHTA and FQGNSA. Deletions cut 6 bases from V and 5 bases from J, with 14 bases between.

This chain connects TRBV7-9 to TRBJ1-1; D gene ambiguous. From germline, CDR1 is SEHNR and CDR2 FQNEAQ (reference sequence). V was clipped by 4 bases and J by 0 bases, with 6 bases between them. CDR3 size: 13 residues. The CDR3 loop is CASSSSVNTEAFF. The CDR3 DNA reads TGTGCCAGCAGCTCCTCCGTGAACACTGAAGCTTTCTTT.

V usage is TRBV6-5 and J usage is TRBJ1-6; D is possibly TRBD1 (5 bases). V lost 2 bases and J lost 7, with 9 bases in between. Germline assignment: CDR1 MNHEY and CDR2 SVGAGI. CDR3 size: 14 residues. The CDR3 DNA is TGTGCCAGCAGTTACGGGGGGTGGAATTCACCCCTCCACTTT. Translation: CASSYGGWNSPLHF.

This clone has just a few counts. V is TRBV6-1 and J is TRBJ1-5; D gene unclear. V was shortened by 6 bases and J by 2 bases, with 14 bases between the two germline ends. The length of the CDR3 is 15 residues. Germline V gene data show CDR1 as MNHNS and CDR2 as SASEGT. The CDR3 here is CASRKTEQRNQPQHF. CDR3 nucleotide sequence: TGTGCCAGCAGAAAAACGGAGCAGCGCAATCAGCCCCAGCATTTT.

The gene calls are TRBV18 and TRBJ1-2; D unresolved. V was trimmed by 3 bases and J by 4 bases, leaving 9 bases between them. Germline lookup yields CDR1 KGHSH and CDR2 LQKENI. This CDR3 contains 13 residues. DNA of the CDR3: TGTGCCAGCTCACCCCCCAGCGGCTATGGCTACACCTTC. This sequence encodes CASSPPSGYGYTF. The full variable domain, rest sourced from reference TRBV18 and TRBJ1-2, is NAGVMQNPRHLVRRRGQEARLRCSPMKGHSHVYWYRQLPEEGLKFMVYLQKENIIDESGMPKERFSAEFPKEGPSILRIQQVVRGDSAAYFCASSPPSGYGYTFGSGTRLTVV.

This clone was detected a few times. The chain combines TRBV7-9 with TRBJ2-7, with D perhaps given as TRBD1 or TRBD2 (5 bases each). CDR1 is SEHNR and CDR2 is FQNEAQ in the germline V gene (reference sequence). The CDR3 spans 14 residues. Trimming removed 8 bases at V and 0 bases at J, with 14 bases between. DNA of the CDR3: TGTGCCAGCCGCAGGGTGGGGAGCTCCTACGAGCAGTACTTC. Translated, it gives CASRRVGSSYEQYF. Looking up the rest from reference TRBV7-9 and TRBJ2-7 gives the full variable domain: DTGVSQNPRHKITKRGQNVTFRCDPISEHNRLYWYRQTLGQGPEFLTYFQNEAQLEKSRLLSDRFSAERPKGSFSTLEIQRTEQGDSAMYLCASRRVGSSYEQYFGPGTRLTVT.

This chain uses TRBV30 with TRBJ1-3; no definite D call. Deletions cut 3 bases from V and 4 bases from J, with 4 bases between. Per germline, CDR1 GTSNPN and CDR2 SVGIG (reference sequence). This CDR3 has 11 residues. DNA for the CDR3: TGTGCCTGGAGCGTGGGAAACACCATATATTTT. It yields the protein CAWSVGNTIYF.

CDR3 coding DNA: TGTGCCAGCAGCCCTCGCAGGACAGAGAACACTGAAGCTTTCTTT. Its translation is CASSPRRTENTEAFF. The chain couples TRBV11-1 to TRBJ1-1; D might be TRBD1 (6 bases). Germline V gene sequence: CDR1 SGHAT, CDR2 FQDESV (reference sequence). V shed 5 bases and J shed 1 base, with 14 bases lying between them. This CDR3 is 15 amino acids long.

This chain links TRBV28 with TRBJ1-2, with 8 positions matching TRBD1. With 8 bases clipped from V and 4 bases from J, the junction kept 9 bases outside the gene matches. The length of the CDR3 is 14 residues. Germline-derived CDR1 and CDR2 are MDHEN and SYDVKM. For the CDR3, the DNA is TGTGCCAGCTATTCGAATACAGGGGGCTATGGCTACACCTTC. This sequence encodes CASYSNTGGYGYTF.

The CDR3 here is CASSSLTGSDTQYF. CDR3 coding DNA: TGTGCCAGCAGCTCTCTGACAGGGTCAGATACGCAGTATTTT. The chain links TRBV7-2 to TRBJ2-3; TRBD1 matches 7 bases. The CDR3 runs to 14 residues. The germline gives CDR1 SGHTA, CDR2 FQGNSA. V shed 4 bases and J 4 bases; nucleotides not matched to a gene: 5.

This CDR3 is CASSPLPNYGYTF. CDR3 DNA sequence: TGCGCCAGCAGCCCGCTTCCCAACTATGGCTACACCTTC. This chain links TRBV5-1 with TRBJ1-2; D unresolved. Germline loops: CDR1 SGHRS, CDR2 YFSETQ. The CDR3 has 13 amino acids. V lost 4 bases, J lost 2 bases, and 9 bases lay in between.

V and J are TRBV27 and TRBJ2-7; no reliable D call. The CDR3 runs to 13 residues. Trimming stripped 6 bases from V and 1 base from J, with 10 bases between. The germline V gene encodes CDR1 MNHEY and CDR2 SMNVEV (reference sequence). In DNA form, the CDR3 reads TGTGCCAGCAGCCCTCTCGGATCCTACGAGCAGTACTTC. This translates into CASSPLGSYEQYF.

This rearrangement joins TRBV9 to TRBJ2-5; the D gene is possibly TRBD2 (6 bases). The CDR3 runs 13 residues. The V and J ends lost 4 bases and 11 bases respectively, with 18 bases between them. Germline V gene sequence: CDR1 SGDLS, CDR2 YYNGEE. The chain's CDR3 is CASSLSPGDQQYF. DNA of the CDR3: TGTGCCAGCAGCCTCTCTCCGGGAGATCAGCAGTACTTC.